What follows are 4 T cell receptor beta chains derived from one specimen sequenced in a study of control samples from healthy donors and cancer patients. The repertoire was sequenced with immunoSEQ multiplex PCR; TCRdb's copy has only in-frame clones and lacks some. The sample records 90,000 to 100,000 clones, roughly three quarters being singletons. Specimen: blood. These receptors originate from a woman in her 30s in good health.

The J gene is TRBJ2-1, the V gene TRBV19; perhaps TRBD2 as D (6 bases). The CDR3 extends over 15 amino acids. Germline lookup yields CDR1 LNHDA and CDR2 SQIVND (reference sequence). Trimming left V 5 bases short and J 4 bases short, with 15 bases between. The CDR3 sequence: CASSLASEVYNEQFF. CDR3 nucleotide sequence: TGTGCCAGTAGTTTGGCTAGCGAGGTATACAATGAGCAGTTCTTC.

The chain joins TRBV6-8 to TRBJ2-5; D possibly uses TRBD1 or TRBD2 (5 bases each). The V gene's germline CDR1 is MNHGY and CDR2 SAAAGT. This CDR3 comprises 16 residues. The germline V and J ends were trimmed by 0 bases and 9 bases, with 20 bases remaining between them. The CDR3 reads CASSYSKTGPIGAQYF. The CDR3 nucleotides are TGTGCCAGCAGTTACTCGAAAACGGGGCCGATTGGGGCCCAGTACTTC.

The gene calls are TRBV24-1 and TRBJ2-1, with a possible D match to TRBD1 (6 bases). V lost 0 bases, J lost 0 bases, and 11 bases lay in between. Looked up from germline, CDR1 is KGHDR and CDR2 is SFDVKD. The CDR3 runs to 17 residues. The CDR3 loop reads CATSDLQGGHSYNEQFF. CDR3 bases: TGTGCCACCAGTGATTTGCAAGGGGGTCACTCCTACAATGAGCAGTTCTTC.

V usage is TRBV6-2 or TRBV6-3 and J usage is TRBJ1-1; D perhaps matches TRBD1 (6 bases). With 2 bases removed from V and 3 bases from J, the gap between germline ends came to 13 bases. This CDR3 has 15 amino acids. Germline CDR1 MNHEY, CDR2 SVGEGT. The CDR3 loop reads CASSYRDKGHTEAFF. CDR3 in DNA: TGTGCCAGCAGTTACAGGGACAAAGGTCACACTGAAGCTTTCTTT.